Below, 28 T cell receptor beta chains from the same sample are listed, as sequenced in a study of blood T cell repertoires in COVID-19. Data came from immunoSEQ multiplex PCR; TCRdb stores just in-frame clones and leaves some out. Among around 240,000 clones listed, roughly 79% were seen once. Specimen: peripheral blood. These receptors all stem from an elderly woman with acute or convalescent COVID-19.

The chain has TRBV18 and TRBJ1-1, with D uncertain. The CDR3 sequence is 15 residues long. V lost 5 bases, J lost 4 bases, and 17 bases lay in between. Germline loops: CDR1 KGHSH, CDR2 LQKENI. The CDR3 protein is CASSWARHSLTEAFF. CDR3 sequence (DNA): TGTGCCAGCTCATGGGCCCGACATTCCCTCACTGAAGCTTTCTTT.

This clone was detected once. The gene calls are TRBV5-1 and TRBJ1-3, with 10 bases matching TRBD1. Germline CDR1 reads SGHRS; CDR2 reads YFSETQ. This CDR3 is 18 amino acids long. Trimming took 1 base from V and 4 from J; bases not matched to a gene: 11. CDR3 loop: CASSLREPGQGSGNTIYF. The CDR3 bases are TGCGCCAGCAGCTTGCGGGAACCGGGACAGGGGTCGGGAAACACCATATATTTT.

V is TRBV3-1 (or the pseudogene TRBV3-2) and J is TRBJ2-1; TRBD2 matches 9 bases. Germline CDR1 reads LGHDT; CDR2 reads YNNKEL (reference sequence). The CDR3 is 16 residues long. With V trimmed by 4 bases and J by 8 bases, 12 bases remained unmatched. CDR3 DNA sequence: TGTGCCAGCAGCCGAGCGGGACTAGCAATAGCGGATGAGCAGTTCTTC. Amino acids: CASSRAGLAIADEQFF.

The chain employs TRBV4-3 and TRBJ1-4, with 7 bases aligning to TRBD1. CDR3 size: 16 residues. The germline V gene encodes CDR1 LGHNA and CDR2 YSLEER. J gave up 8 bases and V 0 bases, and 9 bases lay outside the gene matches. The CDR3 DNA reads TGCGCCAGCAGCCAAGAACCGCAGGGGGATAACGAAAAACTGTTTTTT. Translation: CASSQEPQGDNEKLFF.

DNA of the CDR3: TGTGCCAGCAGCACAACTACCAATGAGCAGTTCTTC. Its protein is CASSTTTNEQFF. The chain uses TRBV7-6 and TRBJ2-1; D remains ambiguous. The CDR3 length is 12 residues. Germline CDR1 reads SGHVS; CDR2 reads FNYEAQ. The ends were cut back, 5 bases at V and 6 bases at J, with 8 bases in the middle.

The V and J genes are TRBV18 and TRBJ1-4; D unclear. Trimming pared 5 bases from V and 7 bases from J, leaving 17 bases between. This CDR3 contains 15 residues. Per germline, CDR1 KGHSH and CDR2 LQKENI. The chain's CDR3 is CASSETLTAGEKLFF. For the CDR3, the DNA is TGTGCCAGCTCAGAAACCTTGACCGCGGGTGAAAAACTGTTTTTT.

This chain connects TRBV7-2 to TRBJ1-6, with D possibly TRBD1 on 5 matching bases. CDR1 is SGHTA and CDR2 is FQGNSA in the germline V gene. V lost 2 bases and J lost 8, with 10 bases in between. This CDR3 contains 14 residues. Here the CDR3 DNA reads TGTGCCAGCAGCTTACAGGGCCCGGATTCACCCCTCCACTTT. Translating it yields CASSLQGPDSPLHF.

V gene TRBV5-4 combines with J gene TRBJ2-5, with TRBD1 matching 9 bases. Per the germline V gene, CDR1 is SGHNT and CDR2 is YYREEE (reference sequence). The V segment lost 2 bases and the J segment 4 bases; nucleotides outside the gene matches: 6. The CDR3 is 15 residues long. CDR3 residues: CASSLGRQGGETQYF. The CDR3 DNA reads TGTGCCAGCAGCTTAGGTCGACAGGGGGGAGAGACCCAGTACTTC.

CDR3 amino acids: CAISDLTTGRINEQFF. The CDR3 coding sequence is TGTGCCATCAGTGATTTGACCACAGGGCGTATAAATGAGCAGTTCTTC. The V call is TRBV10-3, the J call TRBJ2-1; D possibly corresponds to TRBD1 (6 bases). There are 16 residues in the CDR3. The ends were cut back, 3 bases at V and 7 bases at J, with 19 bases in the middle. CDR1 and CDR2 from the germline V gene are ENHRY and SYGVKD.

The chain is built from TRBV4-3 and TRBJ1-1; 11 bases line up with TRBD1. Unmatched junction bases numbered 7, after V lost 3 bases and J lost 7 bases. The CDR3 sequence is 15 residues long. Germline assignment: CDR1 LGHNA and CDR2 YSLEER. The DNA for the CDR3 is TGCGCCAGCAGCCAGGACAGGGGGCGGTTAGGTGAAGCTTTCTTT. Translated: CASSQDRGRLGEAFF.

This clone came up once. The CDR3 DNA sequence: TGTGCCAGCAGCTTCTGGACAGGGAATGAAAAACTGTTTTTT. As protein: CASSFWTGNEKLFF. The chain couples TRBV5-6 to TRBJ1-4; TRBD1 agrees at 8 bases. Germline loops: CDR1 SGHDT, CDR2 YYEEEE. V gave up 2 bases and J gave up 5 bases; unmatched junction bases: 2. The CDR3 runs 14 residues.

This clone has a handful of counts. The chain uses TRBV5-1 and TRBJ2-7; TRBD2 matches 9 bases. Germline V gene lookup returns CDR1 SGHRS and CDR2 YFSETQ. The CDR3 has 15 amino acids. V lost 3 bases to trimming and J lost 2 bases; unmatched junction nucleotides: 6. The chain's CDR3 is CASSWIAGVPYEQYF. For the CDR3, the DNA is TGCGCCAGCAGCTGGATAGCGGGGGTTCCCTACGAGCAGTACTTC.

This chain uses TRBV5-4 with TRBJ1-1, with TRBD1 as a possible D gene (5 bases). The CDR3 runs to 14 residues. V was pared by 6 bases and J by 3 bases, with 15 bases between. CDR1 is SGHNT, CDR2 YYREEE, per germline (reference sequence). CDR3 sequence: CASTWGEKDTEAFF. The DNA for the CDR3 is TGTGCCAGCACCTGGGGGGAAAAGGACACTGAAGCTTTCTTT.

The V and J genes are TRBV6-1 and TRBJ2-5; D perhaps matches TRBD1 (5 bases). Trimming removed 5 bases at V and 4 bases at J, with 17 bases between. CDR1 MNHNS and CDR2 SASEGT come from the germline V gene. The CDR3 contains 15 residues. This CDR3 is CASSLDQGFGETQYF. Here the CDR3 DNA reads TGTGCCAGCAGTTTGGATCAGGGATTTGGAGAGACCCAGTACTTC.

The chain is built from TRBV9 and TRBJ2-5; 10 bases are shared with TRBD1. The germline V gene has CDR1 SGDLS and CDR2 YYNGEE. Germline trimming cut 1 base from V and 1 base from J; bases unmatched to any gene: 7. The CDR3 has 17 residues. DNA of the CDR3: TGTGCCAGCAGCGTATCTGGTGGGACAGGGGCCCAAGAGACCCAGTACTTC. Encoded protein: CASSVSGGTGAQETQYF. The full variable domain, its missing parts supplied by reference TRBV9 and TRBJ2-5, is DSGVTQTPKHLITATGQRVTLRCSPRSGDLSVYWYQQSLDQGLQFLIQYYNGEERAKGNILERFSAQQFPDLHSELNLSSLELGDSALYFCASSVSGGTGAQETQYFGPGTRLLVL.

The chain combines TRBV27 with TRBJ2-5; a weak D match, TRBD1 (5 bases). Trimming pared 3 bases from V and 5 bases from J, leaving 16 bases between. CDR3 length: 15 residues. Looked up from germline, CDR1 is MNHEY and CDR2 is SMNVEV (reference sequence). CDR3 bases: TGTGCCAGCAGTTTTTTGGCGGCAGGGCTTGAGACCCAGTACTTC. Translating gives CASSFLAAGLETQYF.

The CDR3 sequence: CASSQGTGSNQPQHF. The CDR3 nucleotides read TGTGCCAGCAGCCAAGGAACAGGGAGTAATCAGCCCCAGCATTTT. The chain joins TRBV4-2 to TRBJ1-5; possible D gene TRBD1, 6 bases. Germline CDR1 and CDR2: LGHNA and YNFKEQ. CDR3 length equals 15 residues. Trimming took 1 base from V and 4 from J, leaving 11 bases between them.

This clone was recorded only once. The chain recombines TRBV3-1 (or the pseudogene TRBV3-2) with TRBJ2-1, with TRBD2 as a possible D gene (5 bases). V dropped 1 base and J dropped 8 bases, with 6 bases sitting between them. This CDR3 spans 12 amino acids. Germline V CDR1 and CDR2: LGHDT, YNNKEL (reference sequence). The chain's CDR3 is CASSQGRDEQFF. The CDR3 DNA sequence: TGTGCCAGCAGCCAAGGGCGGGATGAGCAGTTCTTC.

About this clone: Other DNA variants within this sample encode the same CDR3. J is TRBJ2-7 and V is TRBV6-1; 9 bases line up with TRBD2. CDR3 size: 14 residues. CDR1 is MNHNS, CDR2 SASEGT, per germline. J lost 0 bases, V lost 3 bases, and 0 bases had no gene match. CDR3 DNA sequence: TGTGCCAGCAGTGAGACTAGCGGCTCCTACGAGCAGTACTTC. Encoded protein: CASSETSGSYEQYF.

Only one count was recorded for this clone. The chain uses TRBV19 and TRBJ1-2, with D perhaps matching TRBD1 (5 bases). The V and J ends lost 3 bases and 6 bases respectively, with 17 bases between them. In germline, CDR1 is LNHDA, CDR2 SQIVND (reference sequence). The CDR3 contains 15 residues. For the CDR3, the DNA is TGTGCCAGTAGTATGGTAATGGGGACTTCCCATGGCTACACCTTC. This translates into CASSMVMGTSHGYTF.

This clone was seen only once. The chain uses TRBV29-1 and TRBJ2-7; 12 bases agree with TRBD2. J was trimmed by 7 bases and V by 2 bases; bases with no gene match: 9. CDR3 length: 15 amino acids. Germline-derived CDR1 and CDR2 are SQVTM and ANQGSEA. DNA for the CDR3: TGCAGCGTTGAAAGCCGACTAGCGGGAGCTGGTGAGCAGTACTTC. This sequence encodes CSVESRLAGAGEQYF.

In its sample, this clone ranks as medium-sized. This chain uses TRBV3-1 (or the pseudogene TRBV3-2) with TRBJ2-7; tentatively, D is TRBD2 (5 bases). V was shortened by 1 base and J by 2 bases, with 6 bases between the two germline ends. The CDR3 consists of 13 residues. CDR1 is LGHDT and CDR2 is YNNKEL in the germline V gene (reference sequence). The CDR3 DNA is TGTGCCAGCAGCCAAGGACTACCCTACGAGCAGTACTTC. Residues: CASSQGLPYEQYF.

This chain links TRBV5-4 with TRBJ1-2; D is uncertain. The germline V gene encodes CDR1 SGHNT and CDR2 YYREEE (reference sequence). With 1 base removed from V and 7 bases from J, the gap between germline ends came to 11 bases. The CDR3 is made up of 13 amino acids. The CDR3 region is CASSLIGFGGYTF. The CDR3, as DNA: TGTGCCAGCAGCTTGATCGGTTTCGGTGGCTACACCTTC.

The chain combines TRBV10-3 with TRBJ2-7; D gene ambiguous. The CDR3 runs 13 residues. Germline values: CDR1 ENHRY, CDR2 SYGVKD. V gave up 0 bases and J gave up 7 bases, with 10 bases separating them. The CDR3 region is CAISESYNWEQYF. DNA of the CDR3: TGTGCCATCAGTGAGTCGTATAACTGGGAGCAGTACTTC.

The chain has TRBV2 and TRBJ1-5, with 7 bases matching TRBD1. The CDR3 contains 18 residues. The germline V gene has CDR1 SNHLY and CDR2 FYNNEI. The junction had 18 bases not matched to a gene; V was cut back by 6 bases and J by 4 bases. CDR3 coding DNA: TGTGCCAGCAGCACCGACAGGGAACTATCAGGCCCGAATCAGCCCCAGCATTTT. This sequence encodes CASSTDRELSGPNQPQHF. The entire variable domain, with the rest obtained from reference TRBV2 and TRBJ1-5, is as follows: EPEVTQTPSHQVTQMGQEVILRCVPISNHLYFYWYRQILGQKVEFLVSFYNNEISEKSEIFDDQFSVERPDGSNFTLKIRSTKLEDSAMYFCASSTDRELSGPNQPQHFGDGTRLSIL.

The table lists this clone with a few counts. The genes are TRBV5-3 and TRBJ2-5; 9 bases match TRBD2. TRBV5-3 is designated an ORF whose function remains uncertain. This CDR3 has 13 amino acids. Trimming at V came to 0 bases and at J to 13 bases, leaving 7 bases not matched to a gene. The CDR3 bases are TGTGCCAGAAGCTTGGCTCTAGCGGGACCCGGGTACTTC. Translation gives CARSLALAGPGYF.

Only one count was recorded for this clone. In DNA, the CDR3 is TGTGCCAGCAGCGCCGGACAGGGCAGGCGGACTGAAGCTTTCTTT. The encoded protein is CASSAGQGRRTEAFF. The chain uses TRBV7-8 and TRBJ1-1; 8 bases agree with TRBD1. The germline V gene encodes CDR1 SGHVS and CDR2 FQNEAQ. The CDR3 is made up of 15 amino acids. V was pared by 5 bases and J by 5 bases, with 10 bases of the junction left unmatched.

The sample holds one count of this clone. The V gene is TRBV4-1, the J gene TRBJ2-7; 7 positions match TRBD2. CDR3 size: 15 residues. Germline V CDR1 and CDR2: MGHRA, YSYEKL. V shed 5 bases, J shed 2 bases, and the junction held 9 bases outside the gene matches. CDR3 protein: CASSKGEGQPYEQYF. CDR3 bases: TGCGCCAGCAGCAAAGGGGAGGGCCAGCCCTACGAGCAGTACTTC.